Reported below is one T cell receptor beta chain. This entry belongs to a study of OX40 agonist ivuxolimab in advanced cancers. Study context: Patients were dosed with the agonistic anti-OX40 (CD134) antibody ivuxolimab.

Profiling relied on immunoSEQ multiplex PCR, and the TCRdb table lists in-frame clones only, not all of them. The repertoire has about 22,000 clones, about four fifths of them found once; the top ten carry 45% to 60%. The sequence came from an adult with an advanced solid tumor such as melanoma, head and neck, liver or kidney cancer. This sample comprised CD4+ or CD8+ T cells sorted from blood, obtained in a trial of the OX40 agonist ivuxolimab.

The CDR3 region is CASRHGGTIYF. As DNA, the CDR3 is TGTGCCAGCAGGCACGGGGGGACCATATATTTT. J is TRBJ1-3 and V is TRBV5-8; tentative D call: TRBD1 (5 bases). Trimming took 5 bases from V and 10 from J, leaving 10 bases between them. Germline V gives CDR1 SGHTS, CDR2 YDEGEE. The CDR3 is 11 residues long. Full variable domain (remainder filled in from reference TRBV5-8 and TRBJ1-3): EAGVTQSPTHLIKTRGQQATLRCSPISGHTSVYWYQQALGLGLQFLLWYDEGEERNRGNFPPRFSGRQFPNYSSELNVNALELEDSALYLCASRHGGTIYFGEGSWLTVV.